The following is a TCR beta chain sequence with its context. These data are taken from a study of blood T cell repertoires in COVID-19. As for the study in general: Acute and convalescent COVID-19 samples came from the United States, Italy and Spain. In each case, the material was cDNA or gDNA derived from T cells, B-cell-depleted T cells, or PBMCs.

Participants were aged roughly 18 to 95 years, lived in about two dozen US areas, and enrolled virtually. Assignment of participants to cohorts was predicated upon participant-reported clinical history. The assay was immunoSEQ multiplex PCR, and TCRdb's table has in-frame clones only and misses some. The repertoire consists of roughly 250,000 clones, with about 85% occurring once and the leading ten covering about 6.3%. The CDR3 is 15 amino acids. Looked up from germline, CDR1 is LGHDT and CDR2 is YNNKEL (reference sequence). V was cut by 0 bases and J by 6 bases, with 14 bases left in between. This sequence originates from a woman aged 30 to 39 with acute COVID-19. The specimen sequenced was PBMCs or T cells enriched from blood (not recorded which). The chain recombines TRBV3-1 (or the pseudogene TRBV3-2) with TRBJ1-2, with D perhaps matching TRBD1 (5 bases). The CDR3 here is CASSQDPLKGNGYTF. In DNA, the CDR3 is TGTGCCAGCAGCCAAGACCCGTTGAAGGGGAATGGCTACACCTTC.